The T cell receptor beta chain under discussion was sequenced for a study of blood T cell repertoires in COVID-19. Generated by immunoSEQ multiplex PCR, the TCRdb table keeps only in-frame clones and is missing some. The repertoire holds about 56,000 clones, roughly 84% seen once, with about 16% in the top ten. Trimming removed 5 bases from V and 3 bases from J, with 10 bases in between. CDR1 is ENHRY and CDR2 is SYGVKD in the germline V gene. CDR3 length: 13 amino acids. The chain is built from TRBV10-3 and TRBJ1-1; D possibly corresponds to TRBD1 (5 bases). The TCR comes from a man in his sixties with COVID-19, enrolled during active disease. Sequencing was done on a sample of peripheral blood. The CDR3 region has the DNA TGTGCCATCAGTACGGAGGGGTACACTGAAGCTTTCTTT. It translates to CAISTEGYTEAFF.